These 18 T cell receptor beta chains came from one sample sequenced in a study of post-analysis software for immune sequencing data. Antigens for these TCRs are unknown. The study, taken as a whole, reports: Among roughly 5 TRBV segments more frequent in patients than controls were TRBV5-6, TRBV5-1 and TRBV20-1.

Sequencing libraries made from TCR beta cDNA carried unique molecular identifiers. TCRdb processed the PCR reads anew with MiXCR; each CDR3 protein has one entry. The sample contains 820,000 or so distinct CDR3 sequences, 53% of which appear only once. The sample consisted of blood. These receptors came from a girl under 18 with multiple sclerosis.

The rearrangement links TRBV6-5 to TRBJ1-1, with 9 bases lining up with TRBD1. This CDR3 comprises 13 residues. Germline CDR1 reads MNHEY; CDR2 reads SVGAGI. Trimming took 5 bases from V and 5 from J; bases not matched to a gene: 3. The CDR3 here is CASSHGQGTEAFF. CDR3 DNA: TGTGCCAGCAGTCATGGACAGGGGACTGAAGCTTTCTTT.

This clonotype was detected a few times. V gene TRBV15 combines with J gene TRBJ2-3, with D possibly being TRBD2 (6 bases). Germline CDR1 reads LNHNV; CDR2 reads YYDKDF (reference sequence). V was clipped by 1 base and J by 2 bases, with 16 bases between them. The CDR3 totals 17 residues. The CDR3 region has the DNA TGTGCCACCAGCAGAGCCGTCGGGGGTTTGGACACAGATACGCAGTATTTT. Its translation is CATSRAVGGLDTDTQYF.

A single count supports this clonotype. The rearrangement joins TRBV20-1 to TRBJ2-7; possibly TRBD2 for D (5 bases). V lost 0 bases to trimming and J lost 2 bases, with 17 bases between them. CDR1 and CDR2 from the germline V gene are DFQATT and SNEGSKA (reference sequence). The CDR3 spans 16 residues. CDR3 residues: CSARDRGRSATYEQYF. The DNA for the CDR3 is TGCAGTGCTAGAGACAGAGGGCGGTCCGCGACCTACGAGCAGTACTTC.

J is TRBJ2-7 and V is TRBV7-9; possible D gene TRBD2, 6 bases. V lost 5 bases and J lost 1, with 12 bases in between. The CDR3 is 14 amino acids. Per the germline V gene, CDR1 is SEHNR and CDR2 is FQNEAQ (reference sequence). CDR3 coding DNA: TGTGCCAGCAGCCATGAGACTAGATCCTACGAGCAGTACTTC. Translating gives CASSHETRSYEQYF.

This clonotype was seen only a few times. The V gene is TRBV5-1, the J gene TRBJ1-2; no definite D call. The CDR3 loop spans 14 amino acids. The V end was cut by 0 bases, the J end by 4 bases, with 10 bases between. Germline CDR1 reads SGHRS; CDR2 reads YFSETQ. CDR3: CASSLEQPIYGYTF. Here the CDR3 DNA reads TGCGCCAGCAGCTTGGAACAGCCTATCTATGGCTACACCTTC.

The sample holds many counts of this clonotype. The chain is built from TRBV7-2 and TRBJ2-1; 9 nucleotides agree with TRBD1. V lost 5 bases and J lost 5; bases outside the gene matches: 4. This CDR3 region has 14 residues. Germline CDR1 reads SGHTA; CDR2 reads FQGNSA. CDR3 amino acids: CASSPGTGNNEQFF. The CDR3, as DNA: TGTGCCAGCAGCCCCGGGACAGGGAACAATGAGCAGTTCTTC. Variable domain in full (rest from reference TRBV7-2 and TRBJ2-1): GAGVSQSPSNKVTEKGKDVELRCDPISGHTALYWYRQSLGQGLEFLIYFQGNSAPDKSGLPSDRFSAERTGGSVSTLTIQRTQQEDSAVYLCASSPGTGNNEQFFGPGTRLTVL.

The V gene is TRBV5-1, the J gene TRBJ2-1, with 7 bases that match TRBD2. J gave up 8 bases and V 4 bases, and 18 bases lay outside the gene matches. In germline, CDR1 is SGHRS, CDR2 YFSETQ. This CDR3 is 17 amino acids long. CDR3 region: CASSKTLGGRATDEQFF. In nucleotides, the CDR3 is TGCGCCAGCAGCAAGACTTTAGGAGGGAGGGCCACAGATGAGCAGTTCTTC.

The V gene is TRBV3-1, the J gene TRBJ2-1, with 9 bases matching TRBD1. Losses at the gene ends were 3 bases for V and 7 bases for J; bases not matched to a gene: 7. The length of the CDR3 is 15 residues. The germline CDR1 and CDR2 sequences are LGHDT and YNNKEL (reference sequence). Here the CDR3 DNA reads TGTGCCAGCAGCCACGGGACAGGGATGGGAAATGAGCAGTTCTTC. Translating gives CASSHGTGMGNEQFF.

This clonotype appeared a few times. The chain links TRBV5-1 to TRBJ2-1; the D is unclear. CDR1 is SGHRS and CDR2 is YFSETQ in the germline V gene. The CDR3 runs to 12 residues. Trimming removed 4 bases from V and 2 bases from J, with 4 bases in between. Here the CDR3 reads CASSHTYNEQFF. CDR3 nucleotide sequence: TGCGCCAGCAGCCACACCTACAATGAGCAGTTCTTC.

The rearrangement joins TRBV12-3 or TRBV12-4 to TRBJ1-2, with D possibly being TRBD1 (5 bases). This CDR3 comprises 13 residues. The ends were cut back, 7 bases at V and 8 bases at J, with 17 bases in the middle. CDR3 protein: CASTLGGLDGYTF. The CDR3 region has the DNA TGTGCCAGCACCTTGGGGGGGTTGGACGGCTACACCTTC.

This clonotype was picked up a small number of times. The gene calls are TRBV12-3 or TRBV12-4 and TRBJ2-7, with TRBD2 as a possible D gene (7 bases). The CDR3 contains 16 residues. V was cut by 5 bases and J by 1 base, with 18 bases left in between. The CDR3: CASSPPWGRGSYEQYF. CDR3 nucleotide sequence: TGTGCCAGCAGTCCACCGTGGGGGCGGGGGTCCTACGAGCAGTACTTC.

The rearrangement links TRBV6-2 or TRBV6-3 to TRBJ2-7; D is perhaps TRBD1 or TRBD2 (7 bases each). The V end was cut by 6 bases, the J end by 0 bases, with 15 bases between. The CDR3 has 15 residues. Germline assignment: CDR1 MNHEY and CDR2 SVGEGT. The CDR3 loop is CASRDREGSSYEQYF. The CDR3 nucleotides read TGTGCCAGCAGAGACAGGGAGGGAAGCTCCTACGAGCAGTACTTC.

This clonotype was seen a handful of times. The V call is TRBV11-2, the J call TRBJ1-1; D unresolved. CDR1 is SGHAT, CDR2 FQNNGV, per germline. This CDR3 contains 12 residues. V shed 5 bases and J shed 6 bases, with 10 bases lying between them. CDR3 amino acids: CASSDEVAEAFF. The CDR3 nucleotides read TGTGCCAGCAGCGATGAGGTGGCTGAAGCTTTCTTT.

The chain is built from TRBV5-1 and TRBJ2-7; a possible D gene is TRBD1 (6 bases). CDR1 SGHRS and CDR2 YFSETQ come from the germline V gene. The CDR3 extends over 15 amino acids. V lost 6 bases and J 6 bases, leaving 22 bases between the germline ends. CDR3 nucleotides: TGCGCCAGCAACGGAAGGGGGAGCGCGAGGCGCGAGCAGTACTTC. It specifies CASNGRGSARREQYF.

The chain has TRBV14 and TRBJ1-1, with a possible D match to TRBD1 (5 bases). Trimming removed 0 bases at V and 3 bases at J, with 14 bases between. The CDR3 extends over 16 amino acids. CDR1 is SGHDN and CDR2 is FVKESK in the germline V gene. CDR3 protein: CASSQDWRIRDTEAFF. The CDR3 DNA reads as TGTGCCAGCAGCCAAGATTGGCGGATCAGGGACACTGAAGCTTTCTTT.

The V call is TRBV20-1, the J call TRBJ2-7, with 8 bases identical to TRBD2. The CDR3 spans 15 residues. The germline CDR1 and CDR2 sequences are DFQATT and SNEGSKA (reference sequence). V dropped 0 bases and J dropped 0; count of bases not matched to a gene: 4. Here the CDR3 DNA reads TGCAGTGCTAGAGAAGCGGGAGTCAGCTCCTACGAGCAGTACTTC. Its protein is CSAREAGVSSYEQYF.

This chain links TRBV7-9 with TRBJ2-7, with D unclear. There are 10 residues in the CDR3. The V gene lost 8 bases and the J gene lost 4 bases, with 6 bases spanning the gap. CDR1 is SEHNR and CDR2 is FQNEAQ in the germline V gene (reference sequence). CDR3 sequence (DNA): TGTGCCAGCGGTCCTTACGAGCAGTACTTC. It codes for CASGPYEQYF.

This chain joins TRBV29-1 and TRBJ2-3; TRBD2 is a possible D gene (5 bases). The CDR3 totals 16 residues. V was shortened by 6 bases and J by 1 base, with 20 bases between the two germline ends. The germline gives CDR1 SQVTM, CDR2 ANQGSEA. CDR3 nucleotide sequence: TGCAGCGTAAACGGACCCATAAAGGGAGGCACAGATACGCAGTATTTT. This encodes CSVNGPIKGGTDTQYF.